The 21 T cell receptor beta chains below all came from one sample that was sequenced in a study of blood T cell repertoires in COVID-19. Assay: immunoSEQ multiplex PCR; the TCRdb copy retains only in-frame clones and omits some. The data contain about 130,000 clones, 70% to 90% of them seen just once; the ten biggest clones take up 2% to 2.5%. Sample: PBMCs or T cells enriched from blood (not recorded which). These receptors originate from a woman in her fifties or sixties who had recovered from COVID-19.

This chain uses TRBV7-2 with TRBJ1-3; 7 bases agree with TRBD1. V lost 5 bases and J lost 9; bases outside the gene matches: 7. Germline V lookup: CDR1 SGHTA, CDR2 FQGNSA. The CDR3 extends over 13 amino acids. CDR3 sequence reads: CASSTDRTGTIYF. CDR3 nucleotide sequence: TGTGCCAGCAGCACGGACAGGACGGGCACCATATATTTT. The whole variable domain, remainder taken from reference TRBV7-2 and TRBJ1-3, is GAGVSQSPSNKVTEKGKDVELRCDPISGHTALYWYRQSLGQGLEFLIYFQGNSAPDKSGLPSDRFSAERTGGSVSTLTIQRTQQEDSAVYLCASSTDRTGTIYFGEGSWLTVV.

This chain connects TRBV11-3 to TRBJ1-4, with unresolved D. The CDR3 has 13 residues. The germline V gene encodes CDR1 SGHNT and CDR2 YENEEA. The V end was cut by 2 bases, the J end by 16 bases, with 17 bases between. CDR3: CASSLRAGVSTFF. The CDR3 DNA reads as TGTGCCAGCAGCTTACGGGCCGGGGTTTCGACGTTTTTT.

The CDR3 region is CASSPGVAGYNEQFF. In DNA form, the CDR3 reads TGTGCCAGCAGCCCCGGGGTAGCGGGATACAATGAGCAGTTCTTC. The rearrangement uses TRBV7-8 and TRBJ2-1, with 8 positions matching TRBD2. CDR3 length: 15 residues. In germline, CDR1 is SGHVS, CDR2 FQNEAQ. Trimming at V came to 5 bases and at J to 4 bases, leaving 7 bases not matched to a gene.

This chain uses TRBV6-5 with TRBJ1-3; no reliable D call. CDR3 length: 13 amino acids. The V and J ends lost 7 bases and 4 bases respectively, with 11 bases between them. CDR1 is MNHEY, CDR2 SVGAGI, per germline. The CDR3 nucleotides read TGTGCCAGCACCGAAAGGAGGGGAAACACCATATATTTT. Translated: CASTERRGNTIYF.

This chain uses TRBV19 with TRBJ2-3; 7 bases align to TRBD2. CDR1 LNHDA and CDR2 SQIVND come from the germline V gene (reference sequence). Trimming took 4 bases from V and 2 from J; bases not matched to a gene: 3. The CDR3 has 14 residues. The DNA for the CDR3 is TGTGCCAGTAGTAGCGGGGGATTCACAGATACGCAGTATTTT. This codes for CASSSGGFTDTQYF.

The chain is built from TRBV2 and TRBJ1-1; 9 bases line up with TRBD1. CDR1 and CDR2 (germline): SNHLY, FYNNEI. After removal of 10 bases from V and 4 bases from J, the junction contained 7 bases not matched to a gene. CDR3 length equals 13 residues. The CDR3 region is CANPGQGITEAFF. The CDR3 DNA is TGTGCCAACCCGGGACAGGGAATCACTGAAGCTTTCTTT. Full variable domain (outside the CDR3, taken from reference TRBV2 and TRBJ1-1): EPEVTQTPSHQVTQMGQEVILRCVPISNHLYFYWYRQILGQKVEFLVSFYNNEISEKSEIFDDQFSVERPDGSNFTLKIRSTKLEDSAMYFCANPGQGITEAFFGQGTRLTVV.

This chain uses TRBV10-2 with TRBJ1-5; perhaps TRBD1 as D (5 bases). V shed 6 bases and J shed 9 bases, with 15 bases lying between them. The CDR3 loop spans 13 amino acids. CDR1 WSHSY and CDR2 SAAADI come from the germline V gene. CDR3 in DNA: TGCGCCAGCAGCGAGCAGGGTCACGCGCCCCAGCATTTT. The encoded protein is CASSEQGHAPQHF.

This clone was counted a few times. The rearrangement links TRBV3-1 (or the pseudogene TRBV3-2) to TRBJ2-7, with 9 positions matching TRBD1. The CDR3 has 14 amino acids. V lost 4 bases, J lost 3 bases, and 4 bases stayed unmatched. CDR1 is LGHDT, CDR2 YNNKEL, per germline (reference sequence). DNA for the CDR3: TGTGCCAGCAGCCTCGGGACAGGGCACTACGAGCAGTACTTC. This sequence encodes CASSLGTGHYEQYF.

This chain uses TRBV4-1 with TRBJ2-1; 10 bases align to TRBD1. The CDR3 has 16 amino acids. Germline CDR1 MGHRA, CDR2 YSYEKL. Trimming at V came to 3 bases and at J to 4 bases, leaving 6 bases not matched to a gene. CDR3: CASSHREGQGYNEQFF. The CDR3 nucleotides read TGCGCCAGCAGCCATAGGGAGGGACAGGGGTACAATGAGCAGTTCTTC.

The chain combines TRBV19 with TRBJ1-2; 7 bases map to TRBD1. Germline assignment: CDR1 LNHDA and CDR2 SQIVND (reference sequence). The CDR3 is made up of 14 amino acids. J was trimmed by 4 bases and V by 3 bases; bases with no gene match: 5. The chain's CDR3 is CASSMDRSPYGYTF. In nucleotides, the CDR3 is TGTGCCAGTAGTATGGACAGGTCCCCCTATGGCTACACCTTC.

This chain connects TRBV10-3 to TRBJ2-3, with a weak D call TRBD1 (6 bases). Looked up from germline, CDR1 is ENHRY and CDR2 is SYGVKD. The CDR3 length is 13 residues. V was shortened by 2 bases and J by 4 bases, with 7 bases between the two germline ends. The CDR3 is CAISEGGPDTQYF. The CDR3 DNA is TGTGCCATCAGTGAGGGGGGCCCAGATACGCAGTATTTT.

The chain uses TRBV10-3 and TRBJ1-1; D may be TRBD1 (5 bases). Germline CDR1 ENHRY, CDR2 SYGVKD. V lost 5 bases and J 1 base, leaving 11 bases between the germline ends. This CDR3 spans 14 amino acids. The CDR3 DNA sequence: TGTGCCATCAGTCAGACAGTAGCGAACACTGAAGCTTTCTTT. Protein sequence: CAISQTVANTEAFF.

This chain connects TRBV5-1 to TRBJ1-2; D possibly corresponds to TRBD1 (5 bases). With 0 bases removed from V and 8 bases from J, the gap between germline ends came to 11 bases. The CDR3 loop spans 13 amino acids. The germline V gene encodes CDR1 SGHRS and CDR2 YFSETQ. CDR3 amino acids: CASSLEGAGGYTF. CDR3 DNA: TGCGCCAGCAGCTTGGAAGGGGCCGGGGGCTACACCTTC.

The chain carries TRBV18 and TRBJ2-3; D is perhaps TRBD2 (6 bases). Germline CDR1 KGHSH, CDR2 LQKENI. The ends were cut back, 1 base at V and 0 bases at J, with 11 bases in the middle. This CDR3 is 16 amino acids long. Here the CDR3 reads CASSPLGGSSTDTQYF. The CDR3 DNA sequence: TGTGCCAGCTCACCACTCGGGGGATCTAGCACAGATACGCAGTATTTT.

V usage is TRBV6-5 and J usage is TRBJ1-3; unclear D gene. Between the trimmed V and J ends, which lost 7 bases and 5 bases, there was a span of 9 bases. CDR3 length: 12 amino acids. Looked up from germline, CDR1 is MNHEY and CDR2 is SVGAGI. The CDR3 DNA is TGTGCCAGCACAGGATTTAGAAACACCATATATTTT. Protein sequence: CASTGFRNTIYF.

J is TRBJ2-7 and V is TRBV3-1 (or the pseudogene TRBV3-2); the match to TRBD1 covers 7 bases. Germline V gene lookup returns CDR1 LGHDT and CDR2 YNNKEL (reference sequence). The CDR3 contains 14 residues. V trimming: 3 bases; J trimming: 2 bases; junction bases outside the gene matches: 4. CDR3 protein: CASSHGDRPYEQYF. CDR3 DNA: TGTGCCAGCAGCCATGGGGACAGACCCTACGAGCAGTACTTC.

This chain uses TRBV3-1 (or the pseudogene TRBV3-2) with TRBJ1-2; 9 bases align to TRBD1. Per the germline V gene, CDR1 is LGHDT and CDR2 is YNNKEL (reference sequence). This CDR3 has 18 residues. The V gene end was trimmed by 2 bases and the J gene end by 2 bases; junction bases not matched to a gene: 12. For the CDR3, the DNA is TGTGCCAGCAGCCAATATTCGTCCGGGACAGGGAAAAACTATGGCTACACCTTC. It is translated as CASSQYSSGTGKNYGYTF.

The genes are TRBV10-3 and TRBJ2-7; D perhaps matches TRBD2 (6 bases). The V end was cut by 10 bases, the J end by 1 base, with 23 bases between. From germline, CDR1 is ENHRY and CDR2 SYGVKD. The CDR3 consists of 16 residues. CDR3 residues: CATTRENKWGSYEQYF. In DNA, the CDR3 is TGTGCCACCACCCGGGAGAACAAATGGGGTTCCTACGAGCAGTACTTC.

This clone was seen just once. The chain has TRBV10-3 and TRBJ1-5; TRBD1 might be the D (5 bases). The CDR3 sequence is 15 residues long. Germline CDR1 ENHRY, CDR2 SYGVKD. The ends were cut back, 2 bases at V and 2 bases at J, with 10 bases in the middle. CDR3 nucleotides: TGTGCCATCAGTGAGGGAACAGGTGGCAATCAGCCCCAGCATTTT. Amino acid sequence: CAISEGTGGNQPQHF.

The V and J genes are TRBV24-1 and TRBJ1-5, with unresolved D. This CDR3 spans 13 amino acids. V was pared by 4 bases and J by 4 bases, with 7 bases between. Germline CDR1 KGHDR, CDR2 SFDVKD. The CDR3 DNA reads TGTGCCACCAGTGAGAACTTGAATCAGCCCCAGCATTTT. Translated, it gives CATSENLNQPQHF.

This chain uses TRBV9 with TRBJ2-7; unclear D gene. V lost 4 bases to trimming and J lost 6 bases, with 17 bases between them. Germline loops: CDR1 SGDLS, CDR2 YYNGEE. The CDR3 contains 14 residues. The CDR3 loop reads CASSPLGSPSEQYF. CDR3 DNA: TGTGCCAGCAGCCCATTGGGTAGTCCTAGCGAGCAGTACTTC.